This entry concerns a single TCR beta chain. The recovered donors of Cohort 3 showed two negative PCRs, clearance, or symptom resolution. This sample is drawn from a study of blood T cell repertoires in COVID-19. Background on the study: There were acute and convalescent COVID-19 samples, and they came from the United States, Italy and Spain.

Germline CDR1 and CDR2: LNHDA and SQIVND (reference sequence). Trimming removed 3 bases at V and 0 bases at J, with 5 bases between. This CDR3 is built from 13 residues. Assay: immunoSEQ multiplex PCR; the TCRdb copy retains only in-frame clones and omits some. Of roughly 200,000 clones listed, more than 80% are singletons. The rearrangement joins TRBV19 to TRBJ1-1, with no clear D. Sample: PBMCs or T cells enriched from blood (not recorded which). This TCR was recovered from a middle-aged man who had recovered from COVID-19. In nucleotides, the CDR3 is TGTGCCAGTAGTATTTATATGAACACTGAAGCTTTCTTT. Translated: CASSIYMNTEAFF.